This T cell receptor (beta chain) was sequenced during a study of blood T cell repertoires in COVID-19. Study details: PBMCs, B-cell-depleted T cells, or T cells provided the cDNA or gDNA that made up the material.

Measured with immunoSEQ multiplex PCR; TCRdb has only the in-frame clones, and not every one. The sample records roughly 230,000 clones, roughly 84% being singletons. The specimen was peripheral blood. The receptor's source is a man aged 35-49 years with acute or convalescent COVID-19.

CDR3 amino acids: CASSPWGGSNTDTQYF. CDR3 in DNA: TGTGCCAGCAGCCCCTGGGGCGGGAGCAACACAGATACGCAGTATTTT. This sequence joins TRBV7-9 and TRBJ2-3; 7 positions match TRBD2. The CDR3 sequence is 16 residues long. The junction had 10 bases not matched to a gene; V was cut back by 5 bases and J by 2 bases. In germline, CDR1 is SEHNR, CDR2 FQNEAQ (reference sequence).